This T cell receptor beta chain derives from a study of T cell clonotyping in hematopoietic cell transplantation (dated by TCRdb to the early 2020s). About the investigation overall: In the study, 150 or so blood samples were gathered from approximately 33 consecutive transplant recipients and their related donors. Patient recruitment ran from 2015 to January 2017, and follow-up continued until late 2020 or death.

What the time point label conveys for this sample: 180 days after allo-HCT. Blood from recipients was drawn roughly 28 days before transplant, then again at days 30, 100 and 180 after transplant. Using Nuclei Lysis Solution, genomic DNA was extracted from unfractionated peripheral blood mononuclear cells that were either fresh or cryopreserved. General study outcomes and caveats: After transplant, TCR diversity in recipients dropped, and pathologically expanded clonotypes climbed progressively between day 30 and day 180. The sample size was limited, and CD4 and CD8 repertoire contributions could not be separated because cells were not sorted. Inverse Simpson Index values from donors and from recipients before transplant predicted broader TCR repertoire diversity after transplant. Overlap with donor repertoires was found for only a small fraction of recipient repertoires, with over 95% found to appear de novo at the given depth.

Per the germline V gene (reference sequence), SGHNT is the CDR1 and YYREEE is the CDR2. Counted from cysteine to phenylalanine, this CDR3 has 16 amino acids. The only DNA kept is the CDR3, 48 bases in frame from the first base. The germline V end is reduced by 4 bases and the J end by 2 bases; junction bases left unmatched: 10. With the immunoSEQ assay, which is a bias-controlled multiplex PCR relying on V- and J-specific primers, TCR beta CDR3 regions were amplified from genomic DNA. In a second PCR step, the CDR3 amplicons were tagged with a proprietary barcode plus Illumina adapter sequences. CDR3 libraries were sequenced on an Illumina MiSeq instrument. In the original analysis: Export and quality control were performed with immunoSEQ Analyzer 3.0, and downstream analyses were performed with R Bioconductor and Immunarch. Only productive rearrangements within the normalized downsampled data set were used in the calculation of repertoire metrics. Pathologically expanded clonotypes were defined as those larger than 5 templates in the normalized cohort. Repertoire diversity was measured with the Inverse Simpson Index. CMV-specificity analyses were carried out on the non-normalized data set to capture all clonotypes. Entries here come from immuneACCESS through TCRdb and include only in-frame sequences with V and J called. Some clones fail to appear in such tables; in the studies checked, an unresolved V gene covers under half of the shortfall, and the cause of the remainder is unknown. Clone size and the V and J calls come from that table; the DNA yielded D and trimming. The sample records about 9,400 clones, 75% to 80% of which are singletons. The ten largest clones take up over 15% of the sample.

A word on this clone: The antigen it recognizes is unknown. Base qualities are not recorded, but no much larger clone differs from it by a single base.

The chain is assembled from TRBV5-4 and TRBJ2-7, with 9 bases matching TRBD2. This specimen was PBMCs, taken 180 days after allogeneic stem cell transplant. The sequence derives from a male patient aged 40 to 50 who had an allogeneic stem cell transplant from a related donor, so the T cells may come from the graft donor. Some clones in this sample may be carry-over from other donors' samples. The CDR3 corresponds to CASSGVAAGGPYEQYF. The DNA reads TGTGCCAGCAGCGGGGTTGCAGCGGGGGGCCCCTACGAGCAGTACTTC.